This passage covers 21 T cell receptor beta chains from one sample sequenced in a study of cytomegalovirus exposure and HLA in healthy donors. 60 Vbeta and 13 Jbeta primers were used in PCR. Repertoires were generated with immunoSEQ multiplex PCR, while TCRdb's copy carries only in-frame clones and drops some. The sample includes approximately 170,000 clones, approximately 59% of them seen just once. Material: PBMCs. Source of these receptors: a man aged 35 to 55 in good health and CMV-seronegative.

This clone has a handful of counts. J is TRBJ1-5 and V is TRBV7-2; 7 bases line up with TRBD1. The J segment lost 7 bases and the V segment lost 4 bases, leaving 7 bases of the junction unmatched. The V gene's germline CDR1 is SGHTA and CDR2 FQGNSA. The CDR3 has 14 amino acids. The CDR3 loop reads CASSSRQGGQPQHF. CDR3 nucleotide sequence: TGTGCCAGCAGCTCCCGACAGGGCGGCCAGCCCCAGCATTTT.

The chain has TRBV5-4 and TRBJ2-3, with a possible D match to TRBD2 (7 bases). Germline V lookup: CDR1 SGHNT, CDR2 YYREEE (reference sequence). This CDR3 has 19 amino acids. Trimming cost V 4 bases and J 2 bases, with 26 bases left between them. This CDR3 reads CASSTLTLGGRGNTDTQYF. The CDR3, as DNA: TGTGCCAGCAGCACGCTGACTTTGGGGGGGCGGGGGAACACAGATACGCAGTATTTT.

The V gene is TRBV7-9, the J gene TRBJ2-7; 10 nucleotides line up with TRBD1. CDR1 is SEHNR and CDR2 is FQNEAQ in the germline V gene (reference sequence). This CDR3 has 16 residues. The ends lost 0 bases at V and 2 bases at J; junction bases unmatched: 4. Written as DNA, the CDR3 is TGTGCCAGCAGCTTAGCCAGGGGACAGGGGACCTACGAGCAGTACTTC. This encodes CASSLARGQGTYEQYF. Full variable domain (rest looked up from reference TRBV7-9 and TRBJ2-7): DTGVSQNPRHKITKRGQNVTFRCDPISEHNRLYWYRQTLGQGPEFLTYFQNEAQLEKSRLLSDRFSAERPKGSFSTLEIQRTEQGDSAMYLCASSLARGQGTYEQYFGPGTRLTVT.

This clone was seen a few times. The rearrangement uses TRBV5-1 and TRBJ2-3, with TRBD1 matching over 7 bases. The germline gives CDR1 SGHRS, CDR2 YFSETQ. The CDR3 length is 14 residues. V was clipped by 8 bases and J by 4 bases; unmatched bases: 10. This CDR3 is CASREGTESDTQYF. For the CDR3, the DNA is TGCGCCAGTAGAGAGGGGACAGAATCAGATACGCAGTATTTT. The variable domain in full, completed from reference TRBV5-1 and TRBJ2-3, reads KAGVTQTPRYLIKTRGQQVTLSCSPISGHRSVSWYQQTPGQGLQFLFEYFSETQRNKGNFPGRFSGRQFSNSRSEMNVSTLELGDSALYLCASREGTESDTQYFGPGTRLTVL.

J is TRBJ1-4 and V is TRBV6-5; TRBD1 might be the D (6 bases). Germline CDR1 is MNHEY and CDR2 is SVGAGI. Trimming removed 4 bases from V and 7 bases from J, with 19 bases in between. CDR3 length equals 16 residues. The CDR3 nucleotides are TGTGCCAGCAGTTGGGGGCACGGGACCCGGGGTGAAAAACTGTTTTTT. Encoded protein: CASSWGHGTRGEKLFF.

The chain links TRBV5-5 to TRBJ1-5, with D possibly matching TRBD1 (5 bases). Germline CDR1 is SGHKS and CDR2 is YYEKEE (reference sequence). The CDR3 is made up of 14 amino acids. V lost 4 bases to trimming and J lost 1 base, with 9 bases between them. The CDR3 DNA is TGTGCCAGCAGCCGGGGGGGGAGCAATCAGCCCCAGCATTTT. Its translation is CASSRGGSNQPQHF.

The chain joins TRBV7-3 to TRBJ2-1, with 9 bases matching TRBD2. Germline loops: CDR1 SGHTA, CDR2 FQGTGA. Unmatched junction bases numbered 6, after V lost 5 bases and J lost 4 bases. The CDR3 is 15 residues long. CDR3 DNA sequence: TGTGCCAGCAGCGCCCAACTAGCGGGTTACAATGAGCAGTTCTTC. The encoded protein is CASSAQLAGYNEQFF.

The V call is TRBV7-2, the J call TRBJ2-5; 9 bases are shared with TRBD1. V lost 4 bases and J lost 4; bases outside the gene matches: 13. Germline V gene data show CDR1 as SGHTA and CDR2 as FQGNSA. The CDR3 loop spans 17 amino acids. For the CDR3, the DNA is TGTGCCAGCAGCTCCACCCCGGGACAGGGCGGGTCAGAGACCCAGTACTTC. It translates to CASSSTPGQGGSETQYF.

The genes are TRBV4-2 and TRBJ2-7; TRBD2 matches at 12 bases. This CDR3 has 21 amino acids. With V trimmed by 3 bases and J by 5 bases, 23 bases remained unmatched. CDR1 is LGHNA, CDR2 YNFKEQ, per germline. CDR3: CASSQNGTSGWRGSVCNEQYF. CDR3 nucleotide sequence: TGTGCCAGCAGCCAGAACGGGACTAGCGGGTGGCGAGGTTCGGTTTGCAACGAGCAGTACTTC.

About this clone itself: Other nucleotide sequences in the sample specify the same CDR3. The chain couples TRBV7-9 to TRBJ2-4; TRBD1 might be the D (6 bases). Trimming pared 4 bases from V and 12 bases from J, leaving 10 bases between. CDR3 length: 11 residues. Per germline, CDR1 SEHNR and CDR2 FQNEAQ (reference sequence). In DNA form, the CDR3 reads TGTGCCAGCAGCTCAGGGGCAGATCAGTACTTC. This encodes CASSSGADQYF.

The V call is TRBV30, the J call TRBJ1-3, with D possibly TRBD1 on 6 matching bases. Trimming left V 7 bases short and J 6 bases short, with 19 bases between. This CDR3 is 14 amino acids long. Germline CDR1 and CDR2: GTSNPN and SVGIG (reference sequence). The CDR3 coding sequence is TGTGCCTACCCGGACAGACGAAATTCAAACACCATATATTTT. Translated: CAYPDRRNSNTIYF.

The genes are TRBV9 and TRBJ2-7; D might be TRBD2 (5 bases). Per germline, CDR1 SGDLS and CDR2 YYNGEE. This CDR3 spans 18 amino acids. V gave up 3 bases and J gave up 3 bases, with 25 bases separating them. The CDR3 region has the DNA TGTGCCAGCAGCGACCCCCTGGGCGGGCCAGCGGACCGCTACGAGCAGTACTTC. This codes for CASSDPLGGPADRYEQYF.

The CDR3 nucleotides are TGTGCCAGCAGTTTGTCCGAGGCTGGCTCCTACGAGCAGTACTTC. This sequence encodes CASSLSEAGSYEQYF. The genes are TRBV27 and TRBJ2-7; D is unresolved. Germline-derived CDR1 and CDR2 are MNHEY and SMNVEV (reference sequence). The CDR3 spans 15 residues. Trimming stripped 3 bases from V and 0 bases from J, with 12 bases between.

V is TRBV7-2 and J is TRBJ2-1, with 12 bases lining up with TRBD2. The CDR3 length is 15 residues. The ends lost 5 bases at V and 5 bases at J; junction bases unmatched: 4. The germline gives CDR1 SGHTA, CDR2 FQGNSA. The CDR3: CASSPSGREDNEQFF. The CDR3 DNA reads TGTGCCAGCAGCCCTAGCGGGAGGGAGGACAATGAGCAGTTCTTC.

This clone appeared a few times. The V and J genes are TRBV27 and TRBJ2-7; D might be TRBD2 (5 bases). The germline CDR1 and CDR2 sequences are MNHEY and SMNVEV (reference sequence). CDR3 length: 14 amino acids. Trimming removed 3 bases from V and 4 bases from J, with 13 bases in between. CDR3 sequence reads: CASSFGLALYEQYF. DNA for the CDR3: TGTGCCAGCAGTTTCGGGTTAGCGTTGTACGAGCAGTACTTC.

This chain links TRBV30 with TRBJ1-2; no clear D gene. The CDR3 totals 12 residues. Germline values: CDR1 GTSNPN, CDR2 SVGIG (reference sequence). Trimming took off 0 bases at V and 7 bases at J, with 9 bases between the two ends. CDR3 DNA: TGTGCCTGGAGTGTAAGAACGGGTGGCTACACCTTC. Protein sequence: CAWSVRTGGYTF.

The gene calls are TRBV5-1 and TRBJ2-5; 7 nucleotides line up with TRBD2. V trimming: 0 bases; J trimming: 5 bases; junction bases outside the gene matches: 16. The CDR3 has 18 amino acids. The germline V gene encodes CDR1 SGHRS and CDR2 YFSETQ. The CDR3 loop is CASSLEAQGGYPPETQYF. In DNA, the CDR3 is TGCGCCAGCAGCTTGGAAGCCCAGGGAGGGTACCCGCCGGAGACCCAGTACTTC. The full variable domain, with the rest looked up from reference TRBV5-1 and TRBJ2-5, is KAGVTQTPRYLIKTRGQQVTLSCSPISGHRSVSWYQQTPGQGLQFLFEYFSETQRNKGNFPGRFSGRQFSNSRSEMNVSTLELGDSALYLCASSLEAQGGYPPETQYFGPGTRLLVL.

V and J are TRBV14 and TRBJ1-4; TRBD1 matches at 11 bases. Germline CDR1 reads SGHDN; CDR2 reads FVKESK. The CDR3 is 17 residues long. V lost 4 bases, J lost 3 bases, and 7 bases stayed unmatched. The CDR3 region is CASSPGTGGYSNEKLFF. The CDR3 DNA is TGTGCCAGCAGCCCCGGGACAGGGGGGTATTCTAATGAAAAACTGTTTTTT.

This clone was observed a handful of times. J is TRBJ2-3 and V is TRBV29-1; 7 bases line up with TRBD2. The CDR3 has 15 amino acids. Trimming removed 3 bases from V and 1 base from J; junction bases left unmatched: 7. CDR1 and CDR2 from the germline V gene are SQVTM and ANQGSEA. The CDR3 nucleotides are TGCAGCGTTGAGTTCGGAACTAGCGGCACAGATACGCAGTATTTT. It translates to CSVEFGTSGTDTQYF.

This rearrangement joins TRBV7-9 to TRBJ2-5; D gene unclear. The V gene lost 4 bases and the J gene lost 2 bases, with 14 bases spanning the gap. Looked up from germline, CDR1 is SEHNR and CDR2 is FQNEAQ (reference sequence). The CDR3 is 15 residues long. Written as DNA, the CDR3 is TGTGCCAGCAGCTGGGCAAAAGAGTTACAAGAGACCCAGTACTTC. Translated: CASSWAKELQETQYF.

J is TRBJ2-5 and V is TRBV28; 10 bases are a match to TRBD2. Per germline, CDR1 MDHEN and CDR2 SYDVKM. CDR3 length: 13 amino acids. With 10 bases clipped from V and 1 base from J, the junction kept 3 bases outside the gene matches. The CDR3 spells CATRLAGQETQYF. Here the CDR3 DNA reads TGTGCCACCCGACTAGCGGGCCAAGAGACCCAGTACTTC.